Below, 25 T cell receptor beta chains from the same sample are listed, as sequenced in a study of regulatory T cells in long-lasting Graves disease. Time point here: persistent/refractory GD, antithyroid drugs over 5 years with positive TRAb. PBMCs provided the RNA from which the TCR library was made. TCR beta libraries were built with iRepertoire HTBI primers and Arm-PCR of CDR3 regions. TCRdb used MiXCR to reprocess the multiplex PCR reads, holding one entry per CDR3 protein. The sample consists of around 400,000 distinct CDR3 sequences, around 23% of them appearing once. The specimen was peripheral blood mononuclear cells (PBMCs), collected when the disease was refractory, from a patient treated with antithyroid drugs. These receptors originate from a female donor with Graves disease.

This clonotype was seen at least ten times. The chain employs TRBV20-1 and TRBJ2-7; 7 bases are shared with TRBD2. The CDR3 contains 15 residues. The V gene's germline CDR1 is DFQATT and CDR2 SNEGSKA (reference sequence). V trimming: 0 bases; J trimming: 7 bases; junction bases outside the gene matches: 12. The CDR3: CSARDRSGGREEQYF. The CDR3 nucleotides are TGCAGTGCTAGAGATCGAAGCGGCGGGCGGGAGGAGCAGTACTTC.

There are a few counts of this clonotype. This rearrangement joins TRBV19 to TRBJ2-5, with TRBD2 matching over 13 bases. Germline CDR1 is LNHDA and CDR2 is SQIVND (reference sequence). V lost 3 bases and J lost 2; bases outside the gene matches: 6. CDR3 length equals 17 residues. CDR3 in amino acids: CASSMVGTSGKQETQYF. The CDR3 DNA reads TGTGCCAGTAGTATGGTAGGGACTAGCGGGAAACAAGAGACCCAGTACTTC.

Of note for this clonotype: A much larger clone sits a single nucleotide away, making a read error possible. The genes are TRBV2 and TRBJ2-7; no clear D. Trimming removed 6 bases at V and 2 bases at J, with 11 bases between. The CDR3 covers 13 residues. The germline CDR1 and CDR2 sequences are SNHLY and FYNNEI. The CDR3 DNA reads TGTGCCAGCAGGGGCATGCGAACCTACGAGCAGTACTTC. The encoded protein is CASRGMRTYEQYF.

This clonotype has just one count. The V gene is TRBV30, the J gene TRBJ2-3; the D gene is possibly TRBD2 (6 bases). The CDR3 is 14 residues long. Germline V lookup: CDR1 GTSNPN, CDR2 SVGIG (reference sequence). V lost 3 bases to trimming and J lost 6 bases, with 16 bases between them. The CDR3 nucleotides are TGTGCCTGGAGACGACTGGCGGGAATGGATACGCAGTATTTT. As protein: CAWRRLAGMDTQYF.

This clonotype was seen at least ten times. This chain connects TRBV10-3 to TRBJ2-7, with D perhaps assigned TRBD1 or TRBD2 (5 bases each). Per germline, CDR1 ENHRY and CDR2 SYGVKD. The CDR3 covers 13 residues. Deletions cut 4 bases from V and 5 bases from J, with 12 bases between. CDR3 region: CAISVGQGDEQYF. The CDR3 nucleotides are TGTGCCATCAGTGTGGGTCAGGGAGACGAGCAGTACTTC.

This clonotype occurred many times. The rearrangement uses TRBV12-3 or TRBV12-4 and TRBJ1-2; D perhaps matches TRBD1 (5 bases). This CDR3 is built from 14 residues. V lost 5 bases and J 6 bases, leaving 16 bases between the germline ends. The CDR3: CASSPDDRFHGYTF. The CDR3 region has the DNA TGTGCCAGCAGTCCCGACGACAGATTCCATGGCTACACCTTC.

The V gene is TRBV18, the J gene TRBJ1-5; 9 positions match TRBD1. V lost 4 bases, J lost 4 bases, and 5 bases stayed unmatched. Germline values: CDR1 KGHSH, CDR2 LQKENI. The CDR3 is made up of 15 amino acids. The CDR3 here is CASSRRQGVNQPQHF. The CDR3 DNA sequence: TGTGCCAGCTCACGGCGACAGGGGGTGAATCAGCCCCAGCATTTT.

The rearrangement uses TRBV7-6 and TRBJ1-4; D possibly corresponds to TRBD1 (5 bases). Germline CDR1 and CDR2: SGHVS and FNYEAQ. This CDR3 region has 14 residues. With 8 bases removed from V and 5 bases from J, the gap between germline ends came to 15 bases. CDR3 sequence: CASGPTGLNEKLFF. The CDR3 DNA is TGTGCCAGCGGCCCCACGGGACTAAATGAAAAACTGTTTTTT.

This clonotype was seen only once. This sequence may be a read error, since a much larger clone differs from it by one base. The rearrangement uses TRBV10-3 and TRBJ2-7; 9 nucleotides align to TRBD1. This CDR3 spans 15 amino acids. Germline V gene sequence: CDR1 ENHRY, CDR2 SYGVKD. The CDR3 spells CAIGEAGQGPDEQYF. In nucleotides, the CDR3 is TGTGCCATCGGTGAAGCCGGACAGGGGCCCGACGAGCAGTACTTC.

This clonotype was seen a few times. The chain has TRBV4-1 and TRBJ2-7; either TRBD1 or TRBD2 may supply D (5 bases each). The germline V and J ends were trimmed by 0 bases and 0 bases, with 12 bases remaining between them. Germline V lookup: CDR1 MGHRA, CDR2 YSYEKL. There are 16 residues in the CDR3. The CDR3 bases are TGCGCCAGCAGCCAAGATGATGGGGGTTCCTCCTACGAGCAGTACTTC. Protein product: CASSQDDGGSSYEQYF.

This clonotype has more than one count but fewer than ten. The J gene is TRBJ2-1, the V gene TRBV12-3 or TRBV12-4; TRBD2 matches 11 bases. This CDR3 is 15 amino acids long. V trimming: 7 bases; J trimming: 8 bases; junction bases outside the gene matches: 10. DNA of the CDR3: TGTGCCAGCATGCTAGGGACTAGCGGAAGAGATGAGCAGTTCTTC. Amino acids: CASMLGTSGRDEQFF.

Notes on this clonotype: A much larger clone lies a single base off, so this may be a read error. This chain links TRBV12-3 or TRBV12-4 with TRBJ1-3, with 7 bases aligning to TRBD1. The CDR3 is 15 residues long. CDR3 bases: TGTACCAGCAGCGACCCGACAGGGAAAGGAAACACCATATATTTT. Translated, it gives CTSSDPTGKGNTIYF.

Ten or more counts support this clonotype. The CDR3 here is CASGFEGNTEAFF. The CDR3 DNA reads as TGTGCTAGTGGTTTTGAGGGTAACACTGAAGCTTTCTTT. The chain recombines TRBV12-5 with TRBJ1-1; D is undetermined. Trimming cost V 3 bases and J 2 bases, with 7 bases left between them. The CDR3 has 13 amino acids. The germline gives CDR1 LGHNT, CDR2 FRNRAP.

The V call is TRBV9, the J call TRBJ2-2, with 8 bases aligning to TRBD1. The germline V gene has CDR1 SGDLS and CDR2 YYNGEE. This CDR3 has 16 amino acids. With V trimmed by 3 bases and J by 4 bases, 8 bases remained unmatched. The chain's CDR3 is CASSADRGSATGELFF. The CDR3 bases are TGTGCCAGCAGCGCCGACAGGGGATCTGCCACCGGGGAGCTGTTTTTT.

This clonotype has at least ten counts. In DNA form, the CDR3 reads TGTGCCAGCAGTTTTGAACAGCCCCAGCATTTT. Residues: CASSFEQPQHF. The chain combines TRBV28 with TRBJ1-5; no reliable D call. Germline CDR1 is MDHEN and CDR2 is SYDVKM. The V gene lost 3 bases and the J gene lost 7 bases, with 4 bases spanning the gap. The CDR3 loop spans 11 amino acids.

J is TRBJ2-7 and V is TRBV19, with D hard to call. Trimming shortened V by 5 bases and J by 3 bases, and 17 bases separated the two germline ends. The CDR3 length is 15 residues. Germline V gives CDR1 LNHDA, CDR2 SQIVND (reference sequence). DNA for the CDR3: TGTGCCAGTAGTCTACATAGACGAGCGAACTACGAGCAGTACTTC. This encodes CASSLHRRANYEQYF.

This clonotype came up many times. The V gene is TRBV28, the J gene TRBJ2-2; 10 positions agree with TRBD2. V was pared by 7 bases and J by 3 bases, with 8 bases of the junction left unmatched. Germline V gives CDR1 MDHEN, CDR2 SYDVKM. The CDR3 spans 16 residues. The CDR3 protein is CASTKGLAADTGELFF. In DNA form, the CDR3 reads TGTGCCAGCACCAAAGGACTAGCGGCCGACACCGGGGAGCTGTTTTTT. The variable domain in full, with the rest retrieved from reference TRBV28 and TRBJ2-2, is DVKVTQSSRYLVKRTGEKVFLECVQDMDHENMFWYRQDPGLGLRLIYFSYDVKMKEKGDIPEGYSVSREKKERFSLILESASTNQTSMYLCASTKGLAADTGELFFGEGSRLTVL.

V and J are TRBV30 and TRBJ2-2, with D perhaps TRBD1 (5 bases). V was cut by 8 bases and J by 0 bases, with 10 bases left in between. The CDR3 covers 13 residues. CDR1 and CDR2 from the germline V gene are GTSNPN and SVGIG (reference sequence). CDR3: CAGAVSNTGELFF. CDR3 DNA: TGTGCCGGGGCGGTGTCGAACACCGGGGAGCTGTTTTTT.

This clonotype was detected many times. The chain has TRBV11-2 and TRBJ2-5, with TRBD2 as a possible D gene (5 bases). Trimming pared 4 bases from V and 5 bases from J, leaving 17 bases between. CDR1 and CDR2 from the germline V gene are SGHAT and FQNNGV. The CDR3 consists of 15 residues. The CDR3 DNA reads as TGTGCCAGCAGCTCCCCGTTTGAGGGCGCGGAGACCCAGTACTTC. Amino acids: CASSSPFEGAETQYF.

The chain carries TRBV27 and TRBJ2-2; D not resolved. Per germline, CDR1 MNHEY and CDR2 SMNVEV (reference sequence). The CDR3 is 14 amino acids. Between the trimmed V and J ends, which lost 6 bases and 2 bases, there was a span of 10 bases. CDR3 sequence reads: CASSLGINTGELFF. CDR3 in DNA: TGTGCCAGCAGCCTGGGGATAAACACCGGGGAGCTGTTTTTT.

In this sample, this clonotype turned up a few times. This chain joins TRBV20-1 and TRBJ1-5; 7 bases map to TRBD1. The V and J ends lost 5 bases and 4 bases, in that order; junction bases with no gene match: 11. This CDR3 has 15 residues. Looked up from germline, CDR1 is DFQATT and CDR2 is SNEGSKA (reference sequence). In DNA form, the CDR3 reads TGCAGTGCTTCTACAGGGGTGCGAACGAATCAGCCCCAGCATTTT. Translation: CSASTGVRTNQPQHF.

The chain has TRBV6-4 and TRBJ2-7; D is ambiguous. The CDR3 is made up of 15 amino acids. The germline V gene has CDR1 MRHNA and CDR2 SNTAGT. V dropped 9 bases and J dropped 1 base, with 19 bases sitting between them. The DNA of the CDR3 is TGTGCCAGTGGCTTGCTGTCACACTCTTCCTACGAGCAGTACTTC. Encoded protein: CASGLLSHSSYEQYF.

This clonotype has ten or more counts. The CDR3, as DNA: TGCGCCAGCAGCTCCGCGCCTTTAGGCAGCGACGGGGAGCTGTTTTTT. Protein product: CASSSAPLGSDGELFF. This rearrangement joins TRBV5-1 to TRBJ2-2, with D uncertain. V was shortened by 3 bases and J by 7 bases, with 19 bases between the two germline ends. Per germline, CDR1 SGHRS and CDR2 YFSETQ. The CDR3 sequence is 16 residues long.

The sample holds many counts of this clonotype. The rearrangement links TRBV2 to TRBJ2-2; weak D call: TRBD1 (5 bases). The ends were cut back, 6 bases at V and 0 bases at J, with 11 bases in the middle. The CDR3 spans 15 residues. In germline, CDR1 is SNHLY, CDR2 FYNNEI. The CDR3 region has the DNA TGTGCCAGCAGCGTTCGGACATCGAACACCGGGGAGCTGTTTTTT. Residues: CASSVRTSNTGELFF.

This clonotype was detected a few times. The chain recombines TRBV19 with TRBJ2-1, with D unresolved. Per germline, CDR1 LNHDA and CDR2 SQIVND (reference sequence). V gave up 4 bases and J gave up 6 bases, with 13 bases separating them. The CDR3 runs to 14 residues. The CDR3 DNA reads as TGTGCCAGTAGTAGCAAACGCGGAGCCAATGAGCAGTTCTTC. The encoded protein is CASSSKRGANEQFF.